The present TCR beta chain was sequenced within a study of identical twins (dated by TCRdb to the mid-2010s). Regarding the study in general: To test whether fetal clonotypes persist, this study deep-sequenced TCR alpha and beta repertoires from monozygotic twins, from unrelated adults of various ages, and from cord blood. To rule out contamination, replicate twin experiments were performed at different times with different library preparation protocols.

Only a few counts were recorded for this clonotype. Its antigen is currently not known. Base quality data are lacking; no much larger clone is found one base away. Libraries were made using 5' RACE. Instrument on record: Illumina HiSeq 2000. Template switching introduced a universal primer binding site; the final cDNA contained a unique molecular identifier, enabling accurate counting of TCR cDNA molecules. First-strand cDNA for TCR alpha and beta chains was synthesized from specific primers in the conserved constant-segment region. To control for contamination, every cDNA library carried two barcodes: a SMART-Mk sample barcode plus Illumina barcodes. Two successive PCR steps introduced TruSeq adapter sequences along with Illumina sample barcodes. The TCR alpha and beta cDNA libraries were sequenced on the Illumina HiSeq platform using custom primers. Per the authors' processing: Unique molecular identifiers were extracted from raw reads with MiGEC, and CDR3 positions were determined with MiXCR. Recombination models were inferred per individual with the repgenHMM and IGoR tools using an EM algorithm. The tcR package in R was used for shared clonotype analysis, with sharing normalized by the product of cloneset sizes. To study raw recombination free of thymic and clonal selection effects, out-of-frame nonproductive sequences were analyzed. TCRdb reworked the public reads: Q25 trimming with fastp, MiXCR clone assembly, productive beta chains retained. A single entry per CDR3 protein holds the most common genes and DNA from its merged rows. The authors' filters were not applied to this entry. This sample lists 350,000 to 500,000 distinct CDR3 sequences; about 18% were detected once. The ten biggest clones cover 12% of the sample.

What the authors observed across the whole study: Compared with coincidental sharing between unrelated individuals, out-of-frame TCR alpha sequences shared between twins showed an excess of sequences with low generation probability. Zero-insertion analyses could be partly confounded by invariant T cells such as MAIT and iNKT, though diverse VJ usage argued against such confounding for most clonotypes. Excess twin sharing in beta out-of-frame sequences was weaker because fewer shared sequences lowered the signal-to-noise ratio. Because the same donors could not be followed over many years, the conclusions relied on cross-sectional statistical analysis. Recombination models systematically underestimated out-of-frame TCR alpha sharing in monozygotic twins but agreed with sharing between unrelated individuals. Abundant cord blood beta clonotypes had fewer insertions, young adult naive repertoires showed a similar but weaker trend, and memory repertoires showed no such trend.

Every donor was a healthy Caucasian. Three unrelated non-twin adults were also sequenced: a male aged 18 to 30, a male aged 50 to 60 and a female aged 50 to 60. Miltenyi CD45RO+ enrichment and human naive T-cell isolation kits were used to isolate memory (CD45RO+) and naive T cells from PBMC. V gives up 1 base and J gives up 10 bases, and the segment between their germline ends measures 11 bases. The CDR3 measures 13 amino acids from cysteine to phenylalanine. Only CDR3 DNA is held: 39 bases, read in frame from base 1. CDR1 and CDR2, looked up from the germline V gene, are MGHRA and YSYEKL. The source is a middle-aged man in good health. Sequencing was performed on naive T cells sorted from blood. In light of the paper, this sample's cell subset or site label describes: cells isolated with a human naive T-cell isolation kit. This receptor chain uses TRBV4-1 and TRBJ2-1, with TRBD1 tentatively as D gene (6 bases match). The CDR3 sequence is CASSQVGHGEQFF. The DNA sequence reads TGCGCCAGCAGCCAAGTGGGACATGGGGAGCAGTTCTTC.